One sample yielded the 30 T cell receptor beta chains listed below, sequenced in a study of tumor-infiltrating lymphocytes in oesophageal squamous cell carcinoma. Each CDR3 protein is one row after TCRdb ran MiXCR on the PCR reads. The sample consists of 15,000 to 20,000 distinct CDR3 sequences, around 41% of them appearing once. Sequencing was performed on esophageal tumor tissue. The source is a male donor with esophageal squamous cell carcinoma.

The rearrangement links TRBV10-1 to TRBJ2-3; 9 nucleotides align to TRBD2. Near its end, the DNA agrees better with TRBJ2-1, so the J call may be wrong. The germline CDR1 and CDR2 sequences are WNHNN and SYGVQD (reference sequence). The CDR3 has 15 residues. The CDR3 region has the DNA TGCGCCAGCAGTCGCGCGGGGGGGCCGTACAATGAGCAGTTCTTC. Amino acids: CASSRAGGPYNEQFF.

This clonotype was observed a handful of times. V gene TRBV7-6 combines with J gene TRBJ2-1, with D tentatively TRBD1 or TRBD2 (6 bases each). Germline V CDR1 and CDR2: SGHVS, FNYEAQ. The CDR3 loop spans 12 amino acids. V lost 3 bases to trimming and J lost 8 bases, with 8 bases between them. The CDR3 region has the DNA TGTGCCAGCAGCTTGGGGGGCTATGAGCAGTTCTTC. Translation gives CASSLGGYEQFF. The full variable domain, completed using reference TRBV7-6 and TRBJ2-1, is GAGVSQSPRYKVTKRGQDVALRCDPISGHVSLYWYRQALGQGPEFLTYFNYEAQQDKSGLPNDRFSAERPEGSISTLTIQRTEQRDSAMYRCASSLGGYEQFFGPGTRLTVL.

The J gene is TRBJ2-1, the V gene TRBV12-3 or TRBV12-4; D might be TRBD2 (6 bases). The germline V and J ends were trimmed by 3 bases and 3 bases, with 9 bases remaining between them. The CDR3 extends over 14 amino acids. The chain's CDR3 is CASSLGGNYNEQFF. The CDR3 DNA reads TGTGCCAGCAGTTTGGGCGGGAACTACAATGAGCAGTTCTTC.

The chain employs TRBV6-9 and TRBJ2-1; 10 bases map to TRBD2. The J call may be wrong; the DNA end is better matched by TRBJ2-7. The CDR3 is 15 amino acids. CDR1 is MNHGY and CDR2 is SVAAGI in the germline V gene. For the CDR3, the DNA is TGTGCCAGCAGTCTCCTAGCGGGAGCCTACAATGAGCAGTACTTC. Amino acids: CASSLLAGAYNEQYF.

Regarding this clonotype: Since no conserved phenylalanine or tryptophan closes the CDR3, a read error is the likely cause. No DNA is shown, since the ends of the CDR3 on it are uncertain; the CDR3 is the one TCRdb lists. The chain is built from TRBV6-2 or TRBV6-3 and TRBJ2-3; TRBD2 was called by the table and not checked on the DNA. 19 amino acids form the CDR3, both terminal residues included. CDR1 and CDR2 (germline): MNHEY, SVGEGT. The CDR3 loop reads CASSYSGIGEANNEQFFGP.

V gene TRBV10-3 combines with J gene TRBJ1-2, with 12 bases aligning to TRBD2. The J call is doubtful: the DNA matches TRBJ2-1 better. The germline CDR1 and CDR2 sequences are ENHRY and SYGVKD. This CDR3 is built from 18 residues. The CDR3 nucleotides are TGTGCCGTAGCCGGGACTAGCGGGTTGGGAAGGTCCTACAATGAGCAGTTCTTC. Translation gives CAVAGTSGLGRSYNEQFF.

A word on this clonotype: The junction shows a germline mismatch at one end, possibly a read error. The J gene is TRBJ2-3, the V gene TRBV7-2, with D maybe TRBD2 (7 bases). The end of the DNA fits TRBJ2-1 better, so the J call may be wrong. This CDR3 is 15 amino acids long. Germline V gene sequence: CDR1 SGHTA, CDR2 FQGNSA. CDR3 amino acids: CAGSLGGGRLNEQFF. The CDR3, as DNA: TGTGCCGGCAGCTTAGGGGGGGGGAGGCTCAATGAGCAGTTCTTC.

CDR3 sequence: CASSLTGRGPYEQYF. As DNA, the CDR3 is TGTGCCAGCAGCTTGACAGGGCGGGGTCCCTACGAGCAGTACTTC. The genes are TRBV5-5 and TRBJ2-1, with D perhaps TRBD1 or TRBD2 (6 bases each). The assigned J gene may be wrong: the sequence end matches TRBJ2-7 better. This CDR3 region has 15 residues. CDR1 and CDR2 (germline): SGHKS, YYEKEE (reference sequence).

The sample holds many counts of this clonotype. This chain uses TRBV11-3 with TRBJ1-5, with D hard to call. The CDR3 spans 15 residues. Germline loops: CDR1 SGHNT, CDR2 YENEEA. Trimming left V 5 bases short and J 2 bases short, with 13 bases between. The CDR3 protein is CASSPRNRGNQPQHF. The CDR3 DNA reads TGTGCCAGCAGCCCCCGAAACCGAGGCAATCAGCCCCAGCATTTT.

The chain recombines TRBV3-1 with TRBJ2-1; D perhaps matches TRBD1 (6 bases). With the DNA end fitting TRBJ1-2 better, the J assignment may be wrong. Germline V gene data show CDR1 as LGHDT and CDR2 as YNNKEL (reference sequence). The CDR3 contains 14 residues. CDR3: CASSQDIQGYGYTF. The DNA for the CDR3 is TGTGCCAGCAGCCAAGATATACAGGGATATGGCTACACCTTC.

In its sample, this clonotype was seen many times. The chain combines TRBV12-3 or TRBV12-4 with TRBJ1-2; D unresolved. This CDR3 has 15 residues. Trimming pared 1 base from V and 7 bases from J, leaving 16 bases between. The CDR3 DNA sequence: TGTGCCAGCAGTTTAGAGCGGGGAGAAGGCCCTGGCTACACCTTC. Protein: CASSLERGEGPGYTF.

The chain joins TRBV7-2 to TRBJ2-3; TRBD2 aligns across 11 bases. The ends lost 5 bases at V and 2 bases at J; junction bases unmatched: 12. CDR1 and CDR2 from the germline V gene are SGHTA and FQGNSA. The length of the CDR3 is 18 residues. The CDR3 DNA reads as TGTGCCAGCAGCGTGACGGGACTAGCGGAGGGGTTCACAGATACGCAGTATTTT. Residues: CASSVTGLAEGFTDTQYF.

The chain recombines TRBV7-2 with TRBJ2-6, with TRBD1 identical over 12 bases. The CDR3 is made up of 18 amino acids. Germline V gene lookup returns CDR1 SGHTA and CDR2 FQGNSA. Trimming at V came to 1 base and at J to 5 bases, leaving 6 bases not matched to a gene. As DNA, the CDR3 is TGTGCCAGCAGCTTAGGGGGGACAGGGGGCGAAAGGGCCAACGTCCTGACTTTC. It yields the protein CASSLGGTGGERANVLTF.

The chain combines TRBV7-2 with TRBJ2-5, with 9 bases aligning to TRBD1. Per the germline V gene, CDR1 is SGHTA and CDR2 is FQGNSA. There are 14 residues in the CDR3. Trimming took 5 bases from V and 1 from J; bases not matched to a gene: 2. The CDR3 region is CASSRDRVQETQYF. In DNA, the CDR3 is TGTGCCAGCAGCCGGGACAGGGTCCAAGAGACCCAGTACTTC. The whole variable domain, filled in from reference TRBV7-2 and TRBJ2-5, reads GAGVSQSPSNKVTEKGKDVELRCDPISGHTALYWYRQSLGQGLEFLIYFQGNSAPDKSGLPSDRFSAERTGGSVSTLTIQRTQQEDSAVYLCASSRDRVQETQYFGPGTRLLVL.

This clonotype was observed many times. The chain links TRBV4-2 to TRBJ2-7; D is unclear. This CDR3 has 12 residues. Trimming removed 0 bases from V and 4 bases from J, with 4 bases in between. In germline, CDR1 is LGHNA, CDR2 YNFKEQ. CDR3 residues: CASSQDAYEQYF. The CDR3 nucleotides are TGTGCCAGCAGCCAAGACGCTTACGAGCAGTACTTC.

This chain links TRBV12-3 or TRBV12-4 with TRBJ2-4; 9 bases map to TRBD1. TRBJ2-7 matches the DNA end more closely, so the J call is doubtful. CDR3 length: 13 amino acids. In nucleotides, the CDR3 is TGTGCCAGCAGTTCGGGACAGGGCTACGAGCAGTACTTC. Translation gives CASSSGQGYEQYF.

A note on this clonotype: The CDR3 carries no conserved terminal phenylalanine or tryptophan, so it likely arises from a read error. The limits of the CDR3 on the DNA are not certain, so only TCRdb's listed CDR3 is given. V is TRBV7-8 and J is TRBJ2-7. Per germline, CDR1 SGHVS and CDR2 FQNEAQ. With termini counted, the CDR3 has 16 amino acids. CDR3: CASSPRLASYEQYFGS.

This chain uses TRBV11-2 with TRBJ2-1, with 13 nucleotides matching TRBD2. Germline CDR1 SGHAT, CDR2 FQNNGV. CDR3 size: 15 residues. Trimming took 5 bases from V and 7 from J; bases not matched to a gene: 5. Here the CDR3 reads CASSPTSGRGNEQFF. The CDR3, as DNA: TGTGCCAGCAGCCCTACTAGCGGGAGGGGGAATGAGCAGTTCTTC.

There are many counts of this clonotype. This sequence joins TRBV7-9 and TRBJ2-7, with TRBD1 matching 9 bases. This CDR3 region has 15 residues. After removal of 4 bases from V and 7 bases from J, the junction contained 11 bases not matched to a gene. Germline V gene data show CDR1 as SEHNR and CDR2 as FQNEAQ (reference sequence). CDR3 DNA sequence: TGTGCCAGCAGCTCCCACACCGGGACAGGGCGTGAGCAGTACTTC. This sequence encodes CASSSHTGTGREQYF.

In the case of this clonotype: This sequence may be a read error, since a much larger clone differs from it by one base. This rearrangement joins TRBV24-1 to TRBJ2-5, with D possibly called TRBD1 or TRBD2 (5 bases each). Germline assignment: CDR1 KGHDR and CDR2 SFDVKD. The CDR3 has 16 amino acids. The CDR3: CATSDLSGFYPGELHF. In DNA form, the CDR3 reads TGTGCCACCAGTGATTTGTCAGGGTTTTATCCCGGGGAGCTGCACTTC.

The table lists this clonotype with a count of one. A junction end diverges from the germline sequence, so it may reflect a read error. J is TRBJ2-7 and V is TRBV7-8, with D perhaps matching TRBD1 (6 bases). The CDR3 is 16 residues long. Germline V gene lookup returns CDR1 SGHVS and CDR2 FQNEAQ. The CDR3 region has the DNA TGTGCCAGCAGCTTAGCCTTCGGAACAGGGCCCTACGAGCAGTACTTT. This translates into CASSLAFGTGPYEQYF.

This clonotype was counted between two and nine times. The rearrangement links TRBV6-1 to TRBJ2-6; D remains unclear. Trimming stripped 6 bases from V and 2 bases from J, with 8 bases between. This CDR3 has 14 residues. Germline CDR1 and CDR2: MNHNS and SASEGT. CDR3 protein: CASSKYAGANVLTF. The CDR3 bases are TGTGCCAGCAGCAAGTATGCTGGGGCCAACGTCCTGACTTTC.

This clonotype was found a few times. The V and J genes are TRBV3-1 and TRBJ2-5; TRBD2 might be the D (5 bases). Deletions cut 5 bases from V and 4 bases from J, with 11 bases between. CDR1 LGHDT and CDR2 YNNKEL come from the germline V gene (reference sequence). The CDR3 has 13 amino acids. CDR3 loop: CASSARLLETQYF. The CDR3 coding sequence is TGTGCCAGCAGCGCCCGACTATTAGAGACCCAGTACTTC.

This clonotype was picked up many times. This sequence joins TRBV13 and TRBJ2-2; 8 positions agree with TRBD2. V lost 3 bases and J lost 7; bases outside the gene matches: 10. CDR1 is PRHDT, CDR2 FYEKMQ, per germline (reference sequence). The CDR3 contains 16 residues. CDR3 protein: CASSLTRTSYGGELFF. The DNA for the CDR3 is TGTGCCAGCAGCTTGACCCGGACTAGCTATGGCGGGGAGCTGTTTTTT.

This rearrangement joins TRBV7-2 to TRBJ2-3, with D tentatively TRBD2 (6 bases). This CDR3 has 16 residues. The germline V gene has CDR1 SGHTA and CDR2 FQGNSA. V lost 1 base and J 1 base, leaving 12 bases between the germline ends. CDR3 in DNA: TGTGCCAGCAGCTTAGTGGCGGGGTATGGCACAGATACGCAGTATTTT. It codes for CASSLVAGYGTDTQYF.

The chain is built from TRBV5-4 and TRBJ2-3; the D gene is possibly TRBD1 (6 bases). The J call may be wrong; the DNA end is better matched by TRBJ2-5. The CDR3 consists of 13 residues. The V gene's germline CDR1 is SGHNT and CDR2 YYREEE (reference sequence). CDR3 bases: TGTGCCAGCAGTCTGGGCAGGGGAAAGACCCAGTACTTC. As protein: CASSLGRGKTQYF.

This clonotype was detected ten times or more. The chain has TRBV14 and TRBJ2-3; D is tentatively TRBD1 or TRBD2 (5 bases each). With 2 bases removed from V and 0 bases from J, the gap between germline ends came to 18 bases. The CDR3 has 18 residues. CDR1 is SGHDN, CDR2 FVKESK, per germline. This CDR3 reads CASSQTTGRNTSTDTQYF. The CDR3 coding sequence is TGTGCCAGCAGCCAAACCACGGGACGCAACACGAGCACAGATACGCAGTATTTT. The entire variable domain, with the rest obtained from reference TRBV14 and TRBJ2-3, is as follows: EAGVTQFPSHSVIEKGQTVTLRCDPISGHDNLYWYRRVMGKEIKFLLHFVKESKQDESGMPNNRFLAERTGGTYSTLKVQPAELEDSGVYFCASSQTTGRNTSTDTQYFGPGTRLTVL.

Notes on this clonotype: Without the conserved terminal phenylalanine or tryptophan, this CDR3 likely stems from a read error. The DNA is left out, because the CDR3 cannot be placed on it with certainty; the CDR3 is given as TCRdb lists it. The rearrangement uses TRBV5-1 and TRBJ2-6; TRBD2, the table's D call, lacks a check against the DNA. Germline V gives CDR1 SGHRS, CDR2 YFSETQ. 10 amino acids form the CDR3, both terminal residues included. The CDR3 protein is CASSLVGTSG.

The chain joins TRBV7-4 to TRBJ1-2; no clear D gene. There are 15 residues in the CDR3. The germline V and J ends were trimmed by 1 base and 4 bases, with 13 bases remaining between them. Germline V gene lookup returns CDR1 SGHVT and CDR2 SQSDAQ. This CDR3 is CASSLGEGARYGYTF. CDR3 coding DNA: TGTGCCAGCAGCTTAGGGGAGGGAGCGCGCTATGGCTACACCTTC. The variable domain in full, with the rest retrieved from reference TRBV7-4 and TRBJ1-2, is GAGVSQSPRYKVAKRGRDVALRCDSISGHVTLYWYRQTLGQGSEVLTYSQSDAQRDKSGRPSGRFSAERPERSVSTLKIQRTEQGDSAVYLCASSLGEGARYGYTFGSGTRLTVV.

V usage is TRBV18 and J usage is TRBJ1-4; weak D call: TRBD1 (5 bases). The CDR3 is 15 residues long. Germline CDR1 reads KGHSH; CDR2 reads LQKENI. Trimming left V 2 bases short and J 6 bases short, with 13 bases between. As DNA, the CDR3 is TGTGCCAGCTCACCAGGTTTGCGGGGGGATGAAAAACTGTTTTTT. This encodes CASSPGLRGDEKLFF. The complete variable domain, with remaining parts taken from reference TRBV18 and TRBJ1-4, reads NAGVMQNPRHLVRRRGQEARLRCSPMKGHSHVYWYRQLPEEGLKFMVYLQKENIIDESGMPKERFSAEFPKEGPSILRIQQVVRGDSAAYFCASSPGLRGDEKLFFGSGTQLSVL.